The 2 T cell receptor beta chains below come from one sample, sequenced in a study of high-grade serous ovarian cancer treatment subgroups (dated by TCRdb to the early 2020s). Collection of tumor samples took place before definitive surgery or chemotherapy. Library generation was performed with the immunoSEQ multiplex PCR assay. In TCRdb, the immuneACCESS table is reduced to in-frame sequences with V and J assigned. These tables do not hold every clone; where another copy was compared, an unresolved V gene accounts for under half, and the others remain unexplained. A total of roughly 12,000 clones appear in this sample, roughly 87% of them only once. Under 8% of the sample comes from the top ten. The sample consisted of tumor tissue. The receptors here all came from a human donor with high-grade serous ovarian cancer.

The chain recombines TRBV9 with TRBJ1-2, with D perhaps TRBD1 (6 bases). This CDR3 comprises 13 residues. Germline V gene data show CDR1 as SGDLS and CDR2 as YYNGEE. V dropped 0 bases and J dropped 4 bases, with 7 bases sitting between them. The CDR3 reads CASSVEGGYGYTF. CDR3 sequence (DNA): TGTGCCAGCAGCGTAGAGGGGGGCTATGGCTACACCTTC.

The chain has TRBV7-2 and TRBJ1-2; D remains ambiguous. V shed 5 bases and J shed 0 bases, with 7 bases lying between them. CDR3 length equals 13 residues. The V gene's germline CDR1 is SGHTA and CDR2 FQGNSA. The CDR3 sequence: CASSLGPNYGYTF. In DNA form, the CDR3 reads TGTGCCAGCAGCCTCGGCCCTAACTATGGCTACACCTTC.